The table lists the clone carrying this T cell receptor (beta chain) with a few counts. Its specificity is not known. The entirety of the isolated RNA underwent reverse transcription, so expressed TCRB transcripts were sequenced. Generated by immunoSEQ multiplex PCR, the TCRdb table keeps only in-frame clones and is missing some. The sample includes 130,000 or so clones, 9.5% to 10% of them seen just once. This sample stems from a study of beta chain features in type 1 diabetes. This CDR3 comprises 15 residues. Germline V gives CDR1 SGHRS, CDR2 YFSETQ. V was pared by 2 bases and J by 6 bases, with 10 bases of the junction left unmatched. Study-level results: It was possible that PCR favored shorter templates, equally so in patients and controls.

This TCR came from a woman in her 40s in good health. The rearrangement links TRBV5-1 to TRBJ1-2; 7 nucleotides align to TRBD1. The source material was central memory CD4+ T cells from blood. The CDR3 sequence is CASSFARTGQNGYTF. The DNA of the CDR3 is TGCGCCAGCAGCTTCGCCCGGACAGGCCAAAATGGCTACACCTTC.